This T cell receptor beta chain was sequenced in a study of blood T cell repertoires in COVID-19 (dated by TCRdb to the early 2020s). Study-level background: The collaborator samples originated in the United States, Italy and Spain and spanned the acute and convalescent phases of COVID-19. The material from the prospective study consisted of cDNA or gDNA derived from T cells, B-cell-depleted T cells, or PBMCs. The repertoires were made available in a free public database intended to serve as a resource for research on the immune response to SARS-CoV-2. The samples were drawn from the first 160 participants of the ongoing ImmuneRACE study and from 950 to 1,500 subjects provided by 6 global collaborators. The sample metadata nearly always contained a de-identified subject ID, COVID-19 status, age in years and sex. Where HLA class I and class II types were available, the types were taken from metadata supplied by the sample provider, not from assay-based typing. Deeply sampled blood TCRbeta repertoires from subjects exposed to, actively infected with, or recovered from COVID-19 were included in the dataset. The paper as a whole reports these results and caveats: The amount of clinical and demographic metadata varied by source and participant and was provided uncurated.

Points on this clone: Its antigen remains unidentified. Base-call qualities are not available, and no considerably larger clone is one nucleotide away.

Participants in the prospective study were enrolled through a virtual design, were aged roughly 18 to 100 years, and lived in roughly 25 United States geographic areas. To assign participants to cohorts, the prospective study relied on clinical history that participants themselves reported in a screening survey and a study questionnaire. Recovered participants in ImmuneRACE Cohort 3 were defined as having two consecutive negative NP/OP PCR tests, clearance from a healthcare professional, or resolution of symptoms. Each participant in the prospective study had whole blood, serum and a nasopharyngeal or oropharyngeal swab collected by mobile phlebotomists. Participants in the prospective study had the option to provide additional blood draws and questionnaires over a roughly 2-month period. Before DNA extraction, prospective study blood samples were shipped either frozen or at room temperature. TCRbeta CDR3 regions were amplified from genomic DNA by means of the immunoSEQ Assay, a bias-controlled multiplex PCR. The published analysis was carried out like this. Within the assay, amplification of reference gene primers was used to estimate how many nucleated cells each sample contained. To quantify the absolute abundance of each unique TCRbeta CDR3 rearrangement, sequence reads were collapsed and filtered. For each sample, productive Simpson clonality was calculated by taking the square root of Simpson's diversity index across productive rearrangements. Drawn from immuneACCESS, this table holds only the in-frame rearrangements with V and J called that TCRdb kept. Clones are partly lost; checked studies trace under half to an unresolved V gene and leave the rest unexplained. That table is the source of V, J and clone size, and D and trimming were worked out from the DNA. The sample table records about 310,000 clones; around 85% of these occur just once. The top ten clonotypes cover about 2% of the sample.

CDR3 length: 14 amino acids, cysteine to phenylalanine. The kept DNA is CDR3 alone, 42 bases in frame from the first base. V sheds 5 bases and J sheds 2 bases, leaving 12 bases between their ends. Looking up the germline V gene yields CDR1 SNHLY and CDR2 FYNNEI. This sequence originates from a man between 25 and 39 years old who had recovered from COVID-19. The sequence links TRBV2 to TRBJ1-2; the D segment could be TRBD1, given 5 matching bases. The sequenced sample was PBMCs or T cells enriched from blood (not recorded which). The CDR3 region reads CASSTEEGNYGYTF. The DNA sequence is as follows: TGTGCCAGCAGTACGGAGGAGGGGAACTATGGCTACACCTTC.